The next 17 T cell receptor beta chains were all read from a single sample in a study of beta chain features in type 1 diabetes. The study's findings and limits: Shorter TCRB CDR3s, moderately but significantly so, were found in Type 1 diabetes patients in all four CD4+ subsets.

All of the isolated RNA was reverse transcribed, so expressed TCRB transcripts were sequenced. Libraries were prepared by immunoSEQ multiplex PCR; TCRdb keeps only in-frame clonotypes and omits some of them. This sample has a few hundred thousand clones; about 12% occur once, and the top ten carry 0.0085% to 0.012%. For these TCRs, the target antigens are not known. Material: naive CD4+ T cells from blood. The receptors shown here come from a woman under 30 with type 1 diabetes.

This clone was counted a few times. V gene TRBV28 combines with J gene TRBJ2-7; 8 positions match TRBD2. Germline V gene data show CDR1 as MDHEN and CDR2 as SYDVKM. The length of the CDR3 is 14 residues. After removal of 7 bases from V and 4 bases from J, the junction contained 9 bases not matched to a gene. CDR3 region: CASNTGTRWYEQYF. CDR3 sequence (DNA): TGTGCCAGCAATACCGGGACTAGATGGTACGAGCAGTACTTC. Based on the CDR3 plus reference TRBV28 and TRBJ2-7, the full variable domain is DVKVTQSSRYLVKRTGEKVFLECVQDMDHENMFWYRQDPGLGLRLIYFSYDVKMKEKGDIPEGYSVSREKKERFSLILESASTNQTSMYLCASNTGTRWYEQYFGPGTRLTVT.

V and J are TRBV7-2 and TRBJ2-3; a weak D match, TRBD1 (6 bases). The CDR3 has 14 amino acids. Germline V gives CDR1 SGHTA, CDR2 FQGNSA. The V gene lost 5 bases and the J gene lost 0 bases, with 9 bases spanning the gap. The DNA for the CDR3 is TGTGCCAGCAGCCGTACAGGGAGCACAGATACGCAGTATTTT. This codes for CASSRTGSTDTQYF.

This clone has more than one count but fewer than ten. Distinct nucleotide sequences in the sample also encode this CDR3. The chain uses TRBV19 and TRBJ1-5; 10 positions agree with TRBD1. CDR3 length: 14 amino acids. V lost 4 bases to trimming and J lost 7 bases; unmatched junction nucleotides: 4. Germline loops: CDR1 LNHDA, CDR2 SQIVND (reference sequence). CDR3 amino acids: CASSRTGGGQPQHF. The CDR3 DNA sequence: TGTGCCAGTAGTAGGACAGGGGGTGGACAGCCCCAGCATTTT.

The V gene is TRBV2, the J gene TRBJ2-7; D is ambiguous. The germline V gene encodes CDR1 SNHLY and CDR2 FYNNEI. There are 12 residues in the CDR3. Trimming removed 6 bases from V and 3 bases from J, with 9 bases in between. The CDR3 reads CASRPEVYEQYF. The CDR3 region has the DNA TGTGCCAGCAGGCCAGAGGTCTACGAGCAGTACTTC.

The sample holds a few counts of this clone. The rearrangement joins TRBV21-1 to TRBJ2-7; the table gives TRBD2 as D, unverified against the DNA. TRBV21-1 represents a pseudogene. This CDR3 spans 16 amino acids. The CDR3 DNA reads TGTGCCAGCAGCAAAGTAATCGCGTACCACTCCTACGAGCAGTACTTC. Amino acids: CASSKVIAYHSYEQYF.

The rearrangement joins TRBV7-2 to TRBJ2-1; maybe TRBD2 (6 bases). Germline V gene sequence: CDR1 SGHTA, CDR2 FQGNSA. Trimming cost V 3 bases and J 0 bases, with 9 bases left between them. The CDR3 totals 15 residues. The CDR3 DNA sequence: TGTGCCAGCAGCTTTCGGACTACCTCCTACAATGAGCAGTTCTTC. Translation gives CASSFRTTSYNEQFF. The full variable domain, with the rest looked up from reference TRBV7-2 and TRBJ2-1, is GAGVSQSPSNKVTEKGKDVELRCDPISGHTALYWYRQSLGQGLEFLIYFQGNSAPDKSGLPSDRFSAERTGGSVSTLTIQRTQQEDSAVYLCASSFRTTSYNEQFFGPGTRLTVL.

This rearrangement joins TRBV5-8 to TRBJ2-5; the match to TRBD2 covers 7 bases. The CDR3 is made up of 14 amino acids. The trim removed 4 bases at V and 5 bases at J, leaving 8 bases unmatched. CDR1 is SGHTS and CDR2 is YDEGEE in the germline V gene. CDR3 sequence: CASSPGGRRETQYF. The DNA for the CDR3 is TGTGCCAGCAGCCCGGGGGGTCGCAGGGAGACCCAGTACTTC.

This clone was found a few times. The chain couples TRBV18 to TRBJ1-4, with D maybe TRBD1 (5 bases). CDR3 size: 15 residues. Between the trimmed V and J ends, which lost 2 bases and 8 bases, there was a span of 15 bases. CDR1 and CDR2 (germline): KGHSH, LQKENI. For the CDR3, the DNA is TGTGCCAGCTCACCAGGGGCTACACATGGAGAAAAACTGTTTTTT. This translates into CASSPGATHGEKLFF.

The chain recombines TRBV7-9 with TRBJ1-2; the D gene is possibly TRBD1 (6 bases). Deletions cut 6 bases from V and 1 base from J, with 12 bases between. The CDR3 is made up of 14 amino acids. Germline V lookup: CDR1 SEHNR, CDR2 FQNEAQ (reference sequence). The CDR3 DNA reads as TGTGCCAGCAGATACCAGGGGAATAACTATGGCTACACCTTC. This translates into CASRYQGNNYGYTF.

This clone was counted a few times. The CDR3 DNA follows: TGTGCCAGCAGCGTAGAACAACGCACCGGGGAGCTGTTTTTT. It translates to CASSVEQRTGELFF. The chain links TRBV9 to TRBJ2-2; D not certain. The germline V and J ends were trimmed by 0 bases and 4 bases, with 7 bases remaining between them. In germline, CDR1 is SGDLS, CDR2 YYNGEE. The CDR3 loop spans 14 amino acids.

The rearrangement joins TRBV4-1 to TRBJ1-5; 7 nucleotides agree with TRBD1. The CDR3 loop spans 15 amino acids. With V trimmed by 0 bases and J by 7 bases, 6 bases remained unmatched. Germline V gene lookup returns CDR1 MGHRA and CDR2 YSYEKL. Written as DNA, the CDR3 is TGCGCCAGCAGCCAAGATCCGGCAGGGGGACAGCCCCAGCATTTT. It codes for CASSQDPAGGQPQHF.

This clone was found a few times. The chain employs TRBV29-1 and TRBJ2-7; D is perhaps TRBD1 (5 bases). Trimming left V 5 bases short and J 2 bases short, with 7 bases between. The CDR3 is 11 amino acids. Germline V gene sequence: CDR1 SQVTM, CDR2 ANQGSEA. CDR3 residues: CSVLQAYEQYF. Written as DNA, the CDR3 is TGCAGCGTTCTACAGGCCTACGAGCAGTACTTC.

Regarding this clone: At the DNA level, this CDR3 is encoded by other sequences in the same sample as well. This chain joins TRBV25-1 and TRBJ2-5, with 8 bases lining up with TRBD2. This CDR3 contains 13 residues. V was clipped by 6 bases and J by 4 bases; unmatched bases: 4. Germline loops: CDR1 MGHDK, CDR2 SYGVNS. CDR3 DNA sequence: TGTGCCAGCAGGCTAGCGGGCGGAGAGACCCAGTACTTC. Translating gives CASRLAGGETQYF.

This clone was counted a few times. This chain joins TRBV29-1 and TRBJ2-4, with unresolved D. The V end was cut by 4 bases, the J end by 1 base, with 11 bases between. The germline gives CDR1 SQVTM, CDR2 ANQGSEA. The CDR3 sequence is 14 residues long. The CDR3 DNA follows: TGCAGCGTTGCCCCGGTTGCGGCCAAAAACATTCAGTACTTC. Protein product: CSVAPVAAKNIQYF.

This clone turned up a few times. CDR3 nucleotide sequence: TGCGCCAGCAGCCAAGGTGGAGGGACTAGCAAAGAGACCCAGTACTTC. This gives the protein CASSQGGGTSKETQYF. The chain combines TRBV4-3 with TRBJ2-5; TRBD2 matches at 9 bases. Germline CDR1 reads LGHNA; CDR2 reads YSLEER. V was clipped by 1 base and J by 3 bases; unmatched bases: 6. This CDR3 has 16 residues.

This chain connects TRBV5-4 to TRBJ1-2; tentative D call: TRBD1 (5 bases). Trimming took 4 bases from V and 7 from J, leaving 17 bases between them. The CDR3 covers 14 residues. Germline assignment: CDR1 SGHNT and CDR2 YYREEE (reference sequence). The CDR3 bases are TGTGCCAGCAGCCCCCAGGCCGCCGGGGGTGGCTACACCTTC. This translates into CASSPQAAGGGYTF.

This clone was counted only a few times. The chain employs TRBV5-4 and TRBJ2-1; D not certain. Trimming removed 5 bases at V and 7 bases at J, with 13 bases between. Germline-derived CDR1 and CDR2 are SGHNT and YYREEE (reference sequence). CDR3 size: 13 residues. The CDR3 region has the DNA TGTGCCAGCAGTCGTTTTGAGCGAAATGAGCAGTTCTTC. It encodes CASSRFERNEQFF.